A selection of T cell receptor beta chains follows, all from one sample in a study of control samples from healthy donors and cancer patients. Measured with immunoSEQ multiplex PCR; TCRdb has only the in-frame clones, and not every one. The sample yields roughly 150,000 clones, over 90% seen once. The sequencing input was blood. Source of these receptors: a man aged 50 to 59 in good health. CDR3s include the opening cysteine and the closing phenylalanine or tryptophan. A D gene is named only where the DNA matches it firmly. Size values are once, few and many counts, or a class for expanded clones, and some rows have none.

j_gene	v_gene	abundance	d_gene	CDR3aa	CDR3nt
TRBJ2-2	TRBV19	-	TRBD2	CASIVGAGVSGELFF	TGTGCCAGTATTGTTGGAGCGGGAGTATCCGGGGAGCTGTTTTTT
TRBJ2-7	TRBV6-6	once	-	CASSYYGLLLEQYF	TGTGCCAGCAGTTACTATGGACTTCTTTTGGAGCAGTACTTC
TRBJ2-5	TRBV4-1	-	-	CASSPLKGTVQETQYF	TGCGCCAGCAGCCCCCTAAAGGGGACCGTACAAGAGACCCAGTACTTC
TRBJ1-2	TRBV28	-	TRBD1	CASSLAGTGKGYTF	TGTGCCAGCAGTTTAGCCGGGACAGGGAAGGGCTACACCTTC
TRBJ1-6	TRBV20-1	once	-	CSARGGSLHF	TGCAGTGCTAGGGGCGGATCGCTCCACTTT
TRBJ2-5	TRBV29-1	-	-	CSVVYPLVETQYF	TGCAGCGTTGTTTACCCCCTAGTAGAGACCCAGTACTTC
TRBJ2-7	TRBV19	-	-	CASRAGSGNEQYF	TGTGCCAGTCGCGCAGGTTCCGGGAACGAGCAGTACTTC
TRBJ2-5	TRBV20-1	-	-	CSASKPGAFSTETQYF	TGCAGTGCTAGTAAACCCGGAGCTTTCTCTACAGAGACCCAGTACTTC
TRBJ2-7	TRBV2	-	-	CASSDPGGERYEQYF	TGTGCCAGCAGCGACCCCGGGGGCGAAAGATACGAGCAGTACTTC
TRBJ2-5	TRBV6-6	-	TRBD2	CASSYGGGQETQYF	TGTGCCAGCAGTTACGGCGGGGGGCAAGAGACCCAGTACTTC
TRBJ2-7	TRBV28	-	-	CASSRTPGARAYEQYF	TGTGCCAGCAGTCGAACTCCGGGGGCCCGAGCCTACGAGCAGTACTTC
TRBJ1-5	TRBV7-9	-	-	CASSLALGGEPSNQPQHF	TGTGCCAGCAGCTTAGCGCTGGGGGGGGAACCTAGCAATCAGCCCCAGCATTTT
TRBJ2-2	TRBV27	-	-	CASIKSGTGELFF	TGTGCCAGCATTAAATCAGGGACCGGGGAGCTGTTTTTT
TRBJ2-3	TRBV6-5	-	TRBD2	CASSLAGPSTDTQYF	TGTGCCAGCAGTCTAGCGGGTCCTAGCACAGATACGCAGTATTTT
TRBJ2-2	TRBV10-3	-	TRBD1	CAISEMIGQGAPGELFF	TGTGCCATCAGTGAGATGATTGGACAGGGGGCGCCCGGGGAGCTGTTTTTT
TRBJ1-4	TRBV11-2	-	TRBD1	CASSKMGQGLANEKLFF	TGTGCCAGCAGCAAAATGGGACAGGGACTTGCTAATGAAAAACTGTTTTTT
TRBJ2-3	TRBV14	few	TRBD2	CASSHGDYGLAGELKQYF	TGTGCCAGCAGCCACGGGGACTATGGGCTAGCGGGAGAACTCAAGCAGTATTTT
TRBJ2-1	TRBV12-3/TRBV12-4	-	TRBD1	CASSELTGDSLFF	TGTGCCAGCAGTGAACTGACAGGGGATTCCCTCTTCTTC
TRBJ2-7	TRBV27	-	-	CASRPRVSSYEQYF	TGTGCCAGCAGGCCCAGGGTGAGCTCCTACGAGCAGTACTTC
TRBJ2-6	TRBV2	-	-	CASSGSYSGANVLTF	TGTGCCAGCAGTGGGTCTTACTCTGGGGCCAACGTCCTGACTTTC
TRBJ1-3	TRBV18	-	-	CASSPEAGVPSGNTIYF	TGTGCCAGCTCACCGGAGGCGGGAGTTCCCTCTGGAAACACCATATATTTT
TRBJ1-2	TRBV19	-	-	CASSPSDGGPYYGYTF	TGTGCCAGTTCGCCATCGGATGGGGGCCCCTACTATGGCTACACCTTC
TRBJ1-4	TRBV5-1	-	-	CASSSQKGTNEKLFF	TGCGCCAGCAGCTCCCAGAAGGGGACTAATGAAAAACTGTTTTTT
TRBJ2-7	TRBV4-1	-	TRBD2	CASSLVLAGGPYEQYF	TGCGCCAGCAGCCTTGTGCTAGCGGGAGGGCCTTACGAGCAGTACTTC
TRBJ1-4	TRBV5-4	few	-	CASSLTATNEKLFF	TGTGCCAGCAGCTTGACCGCAACTAATGAAAAACTGTTTTTT
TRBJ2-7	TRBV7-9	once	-	CASSLSSYEQYF	TGTGCCAGCAGCCTGAGCTCCTACGAGCAGTACTTC
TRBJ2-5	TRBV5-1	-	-	CASSFLPRPRETQYF	TGCGCCAGCAGCTTTCTCCCGCGCCCAAGGGAGACCCAGTACTTC
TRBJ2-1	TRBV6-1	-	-	CASSEWDISYNEQFF	TGTGCCAGCAGTGAATGGGACATCTCCTACAATGAGCAGTTCTTC
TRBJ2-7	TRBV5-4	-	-	CASSLAGVTTYEQYF	TGTGCCAGCAGCTTGGCGGGAGTAACTACCTACGAGCAGTACTTC
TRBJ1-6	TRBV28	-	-	CASTISGGNSPLHF	TGTGCCAGCACCATCTCGGGCGGAAATTCACCCCTCCACTTT
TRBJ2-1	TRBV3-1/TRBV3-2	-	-	CASSPGNEQFF	TGTGCCAGCAGCCCGGGCAATGAGCAGTTCTTC
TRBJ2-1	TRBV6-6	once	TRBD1	CASRPISPGTGVGKGSYNEQFF	TGTGCCAGCCGTCCCATTTCACCCGGGACAGGGGTAGGGAAAGGTTCCTACAATGAGCAGTTCTTC
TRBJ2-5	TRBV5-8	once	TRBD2	CARPVGGLAGEKTQYF	TGTGCCAGACCCGTGGGGGGACTAGCGGGAGAAAAGACCCAGTACTTC
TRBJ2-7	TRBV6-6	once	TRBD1	CASSPHGLGTGDSGHSYEQYF	TGTGCCAGCAGCCCACACGGCCTCGGGACAGGGGATAGCGGACACTCCTACGAGCAGTACTTC
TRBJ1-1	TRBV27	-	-	CASSIGVDGTEAFF	TGTGCCAGCAGTATAGGGGTAGACGGCACTGAAGCTTTCTTT
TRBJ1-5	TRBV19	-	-	CASSIPRVSNQPQHF	TGTGCCAGTAGTATTCCCAGGGTTAGCAATCAGCCCCAGCATTTT
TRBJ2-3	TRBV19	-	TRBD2	CASRLAGDGGSTDTQYF	TGTGCCAGTAGACTAGCGGGAGATGGGGGAAGCACAGATACGCAGTATTTT
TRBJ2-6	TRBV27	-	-	CASSRLGSATSGANVLTF	TGTGCCAGCAGCCGTTTGGGGTCGGCTACCTCTGGGGCCAACGTCCTGACTTTC
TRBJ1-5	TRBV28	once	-	CASSLHWKDGVFNQPQHF	TGTGCCAGCAGTTTACATTGGAAGGACGGAGTATTCAATCAGCCCCAGCATTTT
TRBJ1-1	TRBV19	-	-	CASGRGTPWGTEAFF	TGTGCCAGTGGGCGGGGGACACCATGGGGGACTGAAGCTTTCTTT
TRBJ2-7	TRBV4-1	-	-	CASSQVALLYEQYF	TGCGCCAGCAGCCAAGTGGCCCTTCTCTACGAGCAGTACTTC
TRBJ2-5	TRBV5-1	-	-	CASSWGQGRQETQYF	TGCGCCAGCAGCTGGGGGCAGGGGCGCCAAGAGACCCAGTACTTC
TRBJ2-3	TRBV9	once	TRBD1	CASSGTGLTDTQYF	TGTGCCAGCAGCGGGACAGGGTTGACAGATACGCAGTATTTT
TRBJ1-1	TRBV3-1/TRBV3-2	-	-	CASSRLELTEAFF	TGTGCCAGCAGCCGGTTAGAGCTCACAGAAGCTTTCTTT
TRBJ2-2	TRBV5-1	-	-	CASSLGQWTGELFF	TGCGCCAGCAGCTTGGGGCAGTGGACCGGGGAGCTGTTTTTT
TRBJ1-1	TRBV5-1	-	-	CASSLQGTTEAFF	TGCGCCAGCAGCTTGCAGGGGACCACTGAAGCTTTCTTT
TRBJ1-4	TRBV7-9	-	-	CASSRGQSEKLFF	TGTGCCAGCAGCCGCGGACAGAGTGAAAAACTGTTTTTT
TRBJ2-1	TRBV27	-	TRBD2	CASSPGTSGNNEQFF	TGTGCCAGCAGTCCCGGGACTAGCGGAAACAATGAGCAGTTCTTC
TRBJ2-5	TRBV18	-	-	CASSRTDYPILQETQYF	TGTGCCAGCTCGCGGACGGACTACCCGATCCTCCAAGAGACCCAGTACTTC
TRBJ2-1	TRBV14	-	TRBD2	CASSQALAGYDSYNEQFF	TGTGCCAGCAGCCAAGCTCTAGCGGGATACGACTCCTACAATGAGCAGTTCTTC
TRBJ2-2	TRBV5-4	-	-	CASSLGGHLNTGELFF	TGTGCCAGCAGCTTGGGTGGACACCTGAACACCGGGGAGCTGTTTTTT